This T cell receptor beta chain was captured in a study of blood T cell repertoires in COVID-19. In the study overall: There were acute and convalescent COVID-19 samples, and they came from the United States, Italy and Spain.

Authors' data handling: Nucleated cell counts were estimated from reference gene primer amplification. Sequenced by immunoSEQ multiplex PCR; TCRdb stores in-frame clones only, minus some. That table furnishes V, J and clone size, whereas the DNA furnished D and trimming. The top ten hold around 10% of the sample, which has 85,000 to 120,000 clones, 84% seen once. Germline CDR1 reads LNHDA; CDR2 reads SQIVND (reference sequence). The junction had 4 bases not matched to a gene; V was cut back by 5 bases and J by 4 bases. The CDR3 covers 14 residues. The TCR was taken from a man between 35 and 55 years old with active or convalescent COVID-19. This chain joins TRBV19 and TRBJ1-5; 8 bases map to TRBD1. Specimen: peripheral blood. As DNA, the CDR3 is TGTGCCAGTAGTGCCCGGGACAGGAATCAGCCCCAGCATTTT. This gives the protein CASSARDRNQPQHF. Full variable domain (outside the CDR3, taken from reference TRBV19 and TRBJ1-5): DGGITQSPKYLFRKEGQNVTLSCEQNLNHDAMYWYRQDPGQGLRLIYYSQIVNDFQKGDIAEGYSVSREKKESFPLTVTSAQKNPTAFYLCASSARDRNQPQHFGDGTRLSIL.